This is a list of T cell receptor beta chains from one sample in a study of T cells in localized non-small cell lung cancer. Clones were read by immunoSEQ multiplex PCR, and TCRdb kept only the in-frame ones, dropping some. The data hold 13,000 or so clones, with about 86% observed a single time. The sample in question was peripheral blood, obtained before any cancer treatment. These receptors all come from a male donor aged 60 or older with stage III lung adenocarcinoma. Both conserved end residues are part of each CDR3. D genes are given only for firm matches. A row's size may be missing; if present it is once, few, many or a size class.

V gene: TRBV30
D gene: -
J gene: TRBJ2-7
clone size: few
CDR3 DNA: TGTGCCTGGAGTTTAGAAGGAAGGGGCTACGAGCAGTACTTC
CDR3 protein: CAWSLEGRGYEQYF

V gene: TRBV30
D gene: TRBD2
J gene: TRBJ2-5
clone size: -
CDR3 DNA: TGTGCCTGGAGTGTTGGGACGCGGGGGTTCCAAGAGACCCAGTACTTC
CDR3 protein: CAWSVGTRGFQETQYF

V gene: TRBV5-5
D gene: TRBD1
J gene: TRBJ1-4
clone size: -
CDR3 DNA: TGTGCCAGCAGCCCGAGGGGGCAGAATGAAAAACTGTTTTTT
CDR3 protein: CASSPRGQNEKLFF

V gene: TRBV28
D gene: -
J gene: TRBJ1-6
clone size: once
CDR3 DNA: TGTGCCAGCAAGTTGCCACAAAATAGGGCCCTCCACTTT
CDR3 protein: CASKLPQNRALHF

V gene: TRBV5-1
D gene: -
J gene: TRBJ2-1
clone size: -
CDR3 DNA: TGCGCCAGCGGGCATGGGGATGTTGAGCAGTTCTTC
CDR3 protein: CASGHGDVEQFF

V gene: TRBV7-9
D gene: -
J gene: TRBJ1-6
clone size: few
CDR3 DNA: TGTGCCAGCAGCTTGGGGACTATTAATTCACCCCTCCACTTT
CDR3 protein: CASSLGTINSPLHF

V gene: TRBV6-1
D gene: TRBD1
J gene: TRBJ1-1
clone size: -
CDR3 DNA: TGTGCCAGCAGCGGGGACAGGCGGGGAACTGAAGCTTTCTTT
CDR3 protein: CASSGDRRGTEAFF

V gene: TRBV4-1
D gene: -
J gene: TRBJ1-5
clone size: few
CDR3 DNA: TGCGCCAGCAGCCAAGCCGGGATTAGCAATCAGCCCCAGCATTTT
CDR3 protein: CASSQAGISNQPQHF

V gene: TRBV18
D gene: -
J gene: TRBJ2-7
clone size: -
CDR3 DNA: TGTGCCAGCTCAGTCGCCGGGACTCTCTCCTACGAGCAGTACTTC
CDR3 protein: CASSVAGTLSYEQYF

V gene: TRBV19
D gene: -
J gene: TRBJ1-4
clone size: -
CDR3 DNA: TGTGCCAGTAGTATGTTTGGGACCGGGAATGAAAAACTGTTTTTT
CDR3 protein: CASSMFGTGNEKLFF

V gene: TRBV20-1
D gene: -
J gene: TRBJ1-5
clone size: few
CDR3 DNA: TGCAGTGCTAGAGAAACGGGCCCCCAGCATTTT
CDR3 protein: CSARETGPQHF

V gene: TRBV9
D gene: TRBD1
J gene: TRBJ1-4
clone size: once
CDR3 DNA: TGTGCCAGCAGCGCCCGGGACAGTCCGGGAAAACTGTTTTTT
CDR3 protein: CASSARDSPGKLFF

V gene: TRBV10-2
D gene: -
J gene: TRBJ1-1
clone size: -
CDR3 DNA: TGCGCCAGCAGTCCAGGGAACACTGAAGCTTTCTTT
CDR3 protein: CASSPGNTEAFF

V gene: TRBV7-9
D gene: -
J gene: TRBJ2-7
clone size: -
CDR3 DNA: TGTGCCAGCAGCTTAGTCCCCGGACTTCAGGTTTACGAGCAGTACTTC
CDR3 protein: CASSLVPGLQVYEQYF